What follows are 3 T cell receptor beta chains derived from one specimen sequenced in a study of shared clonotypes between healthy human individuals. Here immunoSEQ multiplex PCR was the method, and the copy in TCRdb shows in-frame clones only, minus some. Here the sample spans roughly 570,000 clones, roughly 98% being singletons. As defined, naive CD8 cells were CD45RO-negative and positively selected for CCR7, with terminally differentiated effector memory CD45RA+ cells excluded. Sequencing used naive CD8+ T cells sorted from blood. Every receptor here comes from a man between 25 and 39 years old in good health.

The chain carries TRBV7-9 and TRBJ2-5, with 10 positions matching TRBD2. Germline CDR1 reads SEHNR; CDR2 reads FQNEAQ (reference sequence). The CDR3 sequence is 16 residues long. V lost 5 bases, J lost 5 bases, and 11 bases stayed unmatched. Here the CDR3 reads CASSAQTGTSAETQYF. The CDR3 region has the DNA TGTGCCAGCAGCGCCCAAACCGGGACTAGCGCGGAGACCCAGTACTTC.

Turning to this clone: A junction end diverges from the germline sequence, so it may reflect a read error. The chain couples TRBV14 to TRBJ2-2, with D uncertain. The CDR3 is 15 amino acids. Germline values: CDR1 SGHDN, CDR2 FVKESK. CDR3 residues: CASSQDWWDTGELFF. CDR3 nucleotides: TGCGCCAGCAGCCAAGATTGGTGGGACACCGGGGAGCTGTTTTTT.

The CDR3 DNA reads TGTGCCAGCAGCTTGGATCCGGGCCAGACCCAGTACTTC. It translates to CASSLDPGQTQYF. The chain links TRBV5-5 to TRBJ2-5; D unclear. Per germline, CDR1 SGHKS and CDR2 YYEKEE (reference sequence). CDR3 size: 13 residues. V shed 0 bases and J shed 6 bases, with 9 bases lying between them. Looking up the rest from reference TRBV5-5 and TRBJ2-5 gives the full variable domain: DAGVTQSPTHLIKTRGQQVTLRCSPISGHKSVSWYQQVLGQGPQFIFQYYEKEERGRGNFPDRFSARQFPNYSSELNVNALLLGDSALYLCASSLDPGQTQYFGPGTRLLVL.